This T cell receptor beta chain was observed in a study of blood T cell repertoires in COVID-19. Across the study: The United States, Italy and Spain were the sources of the acute and convalescent COVID-19 samples.

The authors' processing: For nucleated cells, counts were estimated from reference gene primer amplification. The protocol was immunoSEQ multiplex PCR, while the TCRdb copy is restricted to in-frame clones and leaves out a portion. V and J calls and clone size are given by that table; D and trimming were obtained from the DNA. In the table there are some 270,000 clones, approximately 85% of which are singletons. Cohorts were assigned according to the clinical history that participants reported. Germline-derived CDR1 and CDR2 are SGHDN and FVKESK. This CDR3 has 16 residues. Trimming removed 2 bases at V and 4 bases at J, with 17 bases between.

The sample was PBMCs or T cells enriched from blood (not recorded which). This chain uses TRBV14 with TRBJ1-1; D is unresolved. This TCR was sampled from a woman aged 25 to 39 who had recovered from COVID-19. DNA for the CDR3: TGTGCCAGCAGCCAAAACGGGATACCCGTTTCCACTGAAGCTTTCTTT. Its protein is CASSQNGIPVSTEAFF.